This T cell receptor beta chain was recorded in a study of blood T cell repertoires in COVID-19. Original data processing: Nucleated cell counts were estimated from reference gene primer amplification. The assay was immunoSEQ multiplex PCR, and TCRdb's table has in-frame clones only and misses some. V, J and clone size are those of that table, while D and trimming were read from the DNA. The profile covers fewer than 250,000 clones, with approximately 84% appearing a single time and under 4.5% taken by the ten largest. The CDR3 is made up of 16 amino acids. V was pared by 4 bases and J by 0 bases, with 10 bases of the junction left unmatched. Germline CDR1 and CDR2: SGDLS and YYNGEE.

This chain connects TRBV9 to TRBJ2-7, with 7 positions matching TRBD1. This clonotype was obtained from a man aged 45 to 65 with acute or convalescent COVID-19. Material: peripheral blood. CDR3 nucleotide sequence: TGTGCCAGCAGCACAGGTGGGACAGCGAGCTCCTACGAGCAGTACTTC. Residues: CASSTGGTASSYEQYF.